A single count supports the clone carrying this T cell receptor (beta chain). Its specificity is unknown. This sample's time point: time of PML onset. Detection of JC virus DNA in cerebrospinal fluid confirmed PML diagnosed from clinical and MRI findings. The T3 samples were drawn when PML began. This entry comes from a study of multiple sclerosis patients with progressive multifocal leukoencephalopathy. With V trimmed by 5 bases and J by 2 bases, 4 bases remained unmatched. The CDR3 spans 15 residues. Germline CDR1 and CDR2: SSHAT and FNYEAQ (reference sequence). General study points: Most PML patients had lower entropy, suggesting less diverse TRB repertoires. Expanded clones at PML onset predated and persisted through natalizumab therapy.

The protocol was immunoSEQ multiplex PCR, while the TCRdb copy is restricted to in-frame clones and leaves out a portion. The sample has fewer than 40,000 clones; about 90% are singletons. Material: PBMCs, obtained from a patient treated with natalizumab. This receptor was taken from a human donor with progressive multifocal leukoencephalopathy. The V and J genes are TRBV7-7 and TRBJ2-1; 9 nucleotides align to TRBD1. CDR3 DNA sequence: TGTGCCAGCAGCGCCGGACAGGGGCCCTACAATGAGCAGTTCTTC. This sequence encodes CASSAGQGPYNEQFF. The entire variable domain, with the rest obtained from reference TRBV7-7 and TRBJ2-1, is as follows: GAGVSQSPRYKVTKRGQDVTLRCDPISSHATLYWYQQALGQGPEFLTYFNYEAQPDKSGLPSDRFSAERPEGSISTLTIQRTEQRDSAMYRCASSAGQGPYNEQFFGPGTRLTVL.